This passage covers 17 T cell receptor beta chains from one sample sequenced in a study of cytomegalovirus exposure and HLA in healthy donors. This PCR relied on a set of 60 Vbeta primers and 13 Jbeta primers. The assay was immunoSEQ multiplex PCR, and TCRdb's table has in-frame clones only and misses some. Seen here are some 130,000 clones, more than 9.5% observed once, and the top ten hold 1.5% to 2%. Sequencing used PBMCs. The receptor set was obtained from a man aged 50 to 59 in good health and CMV-seronegative.

The genes are TRBV25-1 and TRBJ2-7; 8 nucleotides match TRBD2. The CDR3 loop spans 16 amino acids. Losses at the gene ends were 2 bases for V and 5 bases for J; bases not matched to a gene: 11. Germline V gene lookup returns CDR1 MGHDK and CDR2 SYGVNS. CDR3 nucleotide sequence: TGTGCCAGCAGTGAAAGACCCCGGGGGGGGACTCACGAGCAGTACTTC. Translating gives CASSERPRGGTHEQYF.

Only a few counts were recorded for this clone. The rearrangement uses TRBV5-1 and TRBJ1-1; TRBD1 matches at 12 bases. Germline V CDR1 and CDR2: SGHRS, YFSETQ. The CDR3 has 18 residues. Germline trimming cut 2 bases from V and 5 bases from J; bases unmatched to any gene: 13. The CDR3 loop reads CASSFSSGTGGFRTEAFF. Here the CDR3 DNA reads TGCGCCAGCAGCTTCTCGTCCGGGACAGGGGGCTTTAGAACTGAAGCTTTCTTT.

This clone was seen a handful of times. The chain joins TRBV25-1 to TRBJ1-2; tentatively, D is TRBD1 (6 bases). V lost 6 bases and J 5 bases, leaving 16 bases between the germline ends. Germline-derived CDR1 and CDR2 are MGHDK and SYGVNS. The CDR3 has 14 residues. The CDR3 DNA reads as TGTGCCAGCAGCGGGGTTGGGGGGGCTTATGGCTACACCTTC. Amino acid sequence: CASSGVGGAYGYTF.

V and J are TRBV7-3 and TRBJ2-1; TRBD2 agrees at 10 bases. This CDR3 is 15 amino acids long. The germline V gene has CDR1 SGHTA and CDR2 FQGTGA. With 2 bases clipped from V and 10 bases from J, the junction kept 8 bases outside the gene matches. The CDR3 reads CASSLGVAGGQEQFF. CDR3 coding DNA: TGTGCCAGCAGCTTAGGTGTAGCGGGGGGCCAGGAGCAGTTCTTC.

The genes are TRBV19 and TRBJ2-7; 7 bases are shared with TRBD2. Trimming took 5 bases from V and 3 from J; bases not matched to a gene: 13. Germline V gives CDR1 LNHDA, CDR2 SQIVND (reference sequence). This CDR3 is built from 16 residues. The CDR3 protein is CASSRFLDGGSYEQYF. The CDR3 coding sequence is TGTGCCAGTAGTCGGTTCCTTGACGGGGGGAGCTACGAGCAGTACTTC.

This chain connects TRBV30 to TRBJ2-1; 9 positions agree with TRBD1. In germline, CDR1 is GTSNPN, CDR2 SVGIG (reference sequence). Unmatched junction bases numbered 2, after V lost 0 bases and J lost 5 bases. The CDR3 consists of 14 residues. This CDR3 is CAWSVQGAHNEQFF. CDR3 in DNA: TGTGCCTGGAGTGTACAGGGGGCCCACAATGAGCAGTTCTTC.

This clone was detected a few times. This chain joins TRBV2 and TRBJ1-5; weak D call: TRBD1 (5 bases). CDR1 SNHLY and CDR2 FYNNEI come from the germline V gene. The germline V and J ends were trimmed by 9 bases and 2 bases, with 11 bases remaining between them. This CDR3 is built from 13 residues. The CDR3 loop is CARGGGGNQPQHF. CDR3 nucleotide sequence: TGTGCCAGGGGGGGAGGGGGCAATCAGCCCCAGCATTTT.

This clone has only a few counts. The chain combines TRBV10-3 with TRBJ1-5, with 9 bases that match TRBD1. Trimming took 6 bases from V and 7 from J; bases not matched to a gene: 7. CDR3 length: 14 residues. Germline V gene lookup returns CDR1 ENHRY and CDR2 SYGVKD. The chain's CDR3 is CAIREGQGGQPQHF. The CDR3 DNA reads TGTGCCATCAGGGAGGGACAGGGAGGACAGCCCCAGCATTTT.

This clone was picked up a small number of times. V gene TRBV30 combines with J gene TRBJ1-1; no firm D call. The V gene's germline CDR1 is GTSNPN and CDR2 SVGIG (reference sequence). V lost 0 bases to trimming and J lost 8 bases, with 13 bases between them. The CDR3 spans 13 residues. CDR3 amino acids: CAWSVQSVTEAFF. For the CDR3, the DNA is TGTGCCTGGAGTGTACAGTCAGTCACCGAAGCTTTCTTT.

Only a few counts were recorded for this clone. The gene calls are TRBV7-7 and TRBJ2-5; D gene unclear. The CDR3 is 14 residues long. With 1 base removed from V and 4 bases from J, the gap between germline ends came to 10 bases. Germline lookup yields CDR1 SSHAT and CDR2 FNYEAQ (reference sequence). In DNA, the CDR3 is TGTGCCAGCAGCTTAGGTCAGGTTCCAGAGACCCAGTACTTC. This gives the protein CASSLGQVPETQYF.

This clone has a handful of counts. The chain is built from TRBV5-1 and TRBJ2-7, with D unclear. Germline V gene data show CDR1 as SGHRS and CDR2 as YFSETQ. Trimming shortened V by 0 bases and J by 3 bases, and 13 bases separated the two germline ends. CDR3 length: 15 amino acids. This CDR3 is CASSLGGGSSYEQYF. The CDR3 DNA reads TGCGCCAGCAGCTTGGGCGGCGGCTCAAGCTACGAGCAGTACTTC.

In this sample, this clone turned up a few times. The chain employs TRBV7-9 and TRBJ1-1; 10 bases agree with TRBD1. J was trimmed by 3 bases and V by 5 bases; bases with no gene match: 6. The CDR3 extends over 15 amino acids. In germline, CDR1 is SEHNR, CDR2 FQNEAQ (reference sequence). In nucleotides, the CDR3 is TGTGCCAGCAGCCAGGGACAGGGGTTGTACACTGAAGCTTTCTTT. It encodes CASSQGQGLYTEAFF. Based on the CDR3 plus reference TRBV7-9 and TRBJ1-1, the full variable domain is DTGVSQNPRHKITKRGQNVTFRCDPISEHNRLYWYRQTLGQGPEFLTYFQNEAQLEKSRLLSDRFSAERPKGSFSTLEIQRTEQGDSAMYLCASSQGQGLYTEAFFGQGTRLTVV.

The V call is TRBV27, the J call TRBJ2-3, with a weak D call TRBD1 (5 bases). V lost 8 bases to trimming and J lost 4 bases, with 19 bases between them. The germline V gene encodes CDR1 MNHEY and CDR2 SMNVEV (reference sequence). The CDR3 sequence is 15 residues long. The CDR3 is CASAPQGIWADTQYF. The CDR3 DNA reads TGTGCCAGCGCCCCCCAGGGAATTTGGGCAGATACGCAGTATTTT.

The chain combines TRBV10-3 with TRBJ2-5; TRBD1 might be the D (7 bases). Trimming removed 10 bases from V and 2 bases from J, with 23 bases in between. The V gene's germline CDR1 is ENHRY and CDR2 SYGVKD. The length of the CDR3 is 16 residues. The CDR3: CATWAWGDSSQETQYF. The CDR3 nucleotides read TGTGCCACCTGGGCTTGGGGGGACAGTTCGCAAGAGACCCAGTACTTC.

As DNA, the CDR3 is TGTGCCAGTAGTATTCCGGGGGGGCTGAACACTGAAGCTTTCTTT. Amino acid sequence: CASSIPGGLNTEAFF. The chain employs TRBV19 and TRBJ1-1; D possibly corresponds to TRBD1 (6 bases). The V end lost 3 bases, the J end lost 0 bases, and 11 bases lay between the germline ends. The CDR3 runs to 15 residues. Per the germline V gene, CDR1 is LNHDA and CDR2 is SQIVND (reference sequence). The whole variable domain, filled in from reference TRBV19 and TRBJ1-1, reads DGGITQSPKYLFRKEGQNVTLSCEQNLNHDAMYWYRQDPGQGLRLIYYSQIVNDFQKGDIAEGYSVSREKKESFPLTVTSAQKNPTAFYLCASSIPGGLNTEAFFGQGTRLTVV.

This clone was detected once. The chain has TRBV7-2 and TRBJ2-7; a weak D match, TRBD2 (5 bases). V lost 0 bases to trimming and J lost 3 bases, with 6 bases between them. Germline V gene sequence: CDR1 SGHTA, CDR2 FQGNSA. The CDR3 contains 13 residues. The CDR3, as DNA: TGTGCCAGCAGCTTAGCGAGGGTCTACGAGCAGTACTTC. It codes for CASSLARVYEQYF.

The chain carries TRBV29-1 and TRBJ2-7; no clear D. V was cut by 4 bases and J by 2 bases, with 6 bases left in between. Per germline, CDR1 SQVTM and CDR2 ANQGSEA. The CDR3 has 11 residues. In nucleotides, the CDR3 is TGCAGCGTTGTAGTCGCCTACGAGCAGTACTTC. Its translation is CSVVVAYEQYF.